This T cell receptor (beta chain) comes out of a study of blood T cell repertoires in COVID-19. Turning to the study itself: In each case, the material was cDNA or gDNA derived from T cells, B-cell-depleted T cells, or PBMCs.

Assay used: immunoSEQ multiplex PCR; TCRdb lists only in-frame clones, some missing. Of approximately 170,000 clones in the sample, 75% to 90% were seen once. This CDR3 spans 15 amino acids. V lost 2 bases, J lost 4 bases, and 3 bases stayed unmatched. Germline lookup yields CDR1 SGHAT and CDR2 FQNNGV. The sequence was collected from a young man with acute or convalescent COVID-19. The V gene is TRBV11-2, the J gene TRBJ2-1; 9 nucleotides align to TRBD2. Sequencing was done on a sample of peripheral blood. In nucleotides, the CDR3 is TGTGCCAGCAGCTTACTAGCGGGAAATTACAATGAGCAGTTCTTC. Translated, it gives CASSLLAGNYNEQFF.